This T cell receptor beta chain was retrieved from a study of T cells in Graves' hyperthyroidism and ophthalmopathy. Study information: Blood from the periphery was taken at initial diagnosis, before any treatment.

V lost 2 bases and J 0 bases, leaving 8 bases between the germline ends. The CDR3 sequence is 14 residues long. Study observations and caveats: Among thyroid clonotypes expanded above 0.001, most also appeared in blood.

RNA transcripts yielded amplified TCR beta CDR3 regions. HTBI primers were used for first-round RT-PCR of the TCR CDR3. TCRdb fed the multiplex PCR reads into MiXCR, producing one record per CDR3 protein. The sample holds a few hundred thousand distinct CDR3 sequences; about 15% are singletons and the top ten take around 30%. This clonotype has ten or more counts. Its matching antigen is unknown. The sequencing input was blood. The clonotype comes from a woman younger than 30 with Graves' hyperthyroidism that later progressed to Graves' ophthalmopathy. The rearrangement uses TRBV12-3 or TRBV12-4 and TRBJ2-7; D unresolved. The CDR3 protein is CASSLPRSSYEQYF. CDR3 DNA: TGTGCCAGCAGTTTACCCAGGTCCTCCTACGAGCAGTACTTC.